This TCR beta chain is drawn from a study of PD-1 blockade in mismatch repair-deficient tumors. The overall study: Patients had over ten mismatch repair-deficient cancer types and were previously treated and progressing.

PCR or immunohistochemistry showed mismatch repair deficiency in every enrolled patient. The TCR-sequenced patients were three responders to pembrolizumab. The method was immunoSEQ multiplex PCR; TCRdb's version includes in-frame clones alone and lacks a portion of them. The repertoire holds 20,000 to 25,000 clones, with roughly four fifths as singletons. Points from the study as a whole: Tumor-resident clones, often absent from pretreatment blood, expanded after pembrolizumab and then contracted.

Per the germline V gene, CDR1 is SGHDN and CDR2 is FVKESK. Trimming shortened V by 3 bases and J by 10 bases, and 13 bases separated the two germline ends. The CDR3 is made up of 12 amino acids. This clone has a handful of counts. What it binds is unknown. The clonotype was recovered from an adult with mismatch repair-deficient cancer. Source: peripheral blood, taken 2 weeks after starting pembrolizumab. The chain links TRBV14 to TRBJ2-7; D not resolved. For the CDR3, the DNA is TGTGCCAGCAGCCAGCCCCACCTCCAACAGTACTTC. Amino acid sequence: CASSQPHLQQYF.